The rows below give T cell receptor beta chains drawn from one sample of a study of T cell changes during pregnancy in multiple sclerosis. Profiled with immunoSEQ multiplex PCR; TCRdb holds only in-frame clones, not every one. The sample has more than 30,000 clones; roughly 90% are singletons. This material consisted of CD4+ T cells from peripheral blood mononuclear cells, taken in the third trimester of pregnancy. The origin of the receptors is a female donor in good health, enrolled as a control in a pregnancy study. CDR3s include the opening cysteine and the closing phenylalanine or tryptophan. D genes are given only for firm matches. Expanded clones are given a class, and other clones once, few, many or no size at all.

.	.	TRBJ1-1	TRBV5-4	TGTGCCAGCACCAGGGATTCGGACGGCACTGAAGCTTTCTTT	CASTRDSDGTEAFF
TRBD1	.	TRBJ1-2	TRBV5-8	TGTGCCAGCAGCTTACAGGGGGCCGGCTATGGCTACACCTTC	CASSLQGAGYGYTF
TRBD1	.	TRBJ1-6	TRBV28	TGTGCCAGCATCACTCCGGGACAGGGGATCGAGGCCCTCCACTTT	CASITPGQGIEALHF
.	.	TRBJ1-5	TRBV19	TGTGCCAGTAGTAGAGGGCAGGCCTACTATCAGCCCCAGCATTTT	CASSRGQAYYQPQHF
.	.	TRBJ1-2	TRBV6-1	TGTGCCAGCAGTGTTGAGACAACCTATGGCTACACCTTC	CASSVETTYGYTF
TRBD1	.	TRBJ2-6	TRBV7-2	TGTGCCAGCAGCTTAGCCCCGACAGGGTCAGGAGCTGGGGCCAACGTCCTGACTTTC	CASSLAPTGSGAGANVLTF
.	.	TRBJ1-3	TRBV6-1	TGTGCCAGCAGTGAACCCCCGGGGGGCCGCTCTGGAAACACCATATATTTT	CASSEPPGGRSGNTIYF
.	.	TRBJ1-5	TRBV6-1	TGTGCCAGCACGGGGAGAAGCAATCAGCCCCAGCATTTT	CASTGRSNQPQHF
TRBD2	.	TRBJ2-5	TRBV27	TGTGCCAGCAGTTTATCTTGGCGGGGGGGGCAAGAGACCCAGTACTTC	CASSLSWRGGQETQYF
.	.	TRBJ2-1	TRBV18	TGTGCCAGCTCACCAAGCGTCGAGGAGCAGTTCTTC	CASSPSVEEQFF
TRBD2	.	TRBJ2-3	TRBV9	TGTGCCAGCAGCGTAGAGGCGGGGGGGTTCCGAGATACGCAGTATTTT	CASSVEAGGFRDTQYF
TRBD1	.	TRBJ2-1	TRBV7-2	TGTGCCAGCAGCCAGGGGGACAGGGACAATGAGCAGTTCTTC	CASSQGDRDNEQFF
TRBD1	.	TRBJ1-2	TRBV19	TGTGCCAGTAGTATTGGAGCAGGGGGCGTTGGCTACACCTTC	CASSIGAGGVGYTF
.	.	TRBJ1-2	TRBV25-1	TGTGCCAGCAGTGAATCCAGGGGCTACACCTTC	CASSESRGYTF
TRBD1	.	TRBJ2-7	TRBV6-5	TGTGCCAGCAGCCTCATCGGGACAGGAGCCTACGAGCAGTACTTC	CASSLIGTGAYEQYF
.	.	TRBJ2-2	TRBV11-2	TGTGCCAGCAGCTTAGGAGGGTCCGGGGAGCTGTTTTTT	CASSLGGSGELFF
TRBD1	.	TRBJ1-2	TRBV6-5	TGTGCCAGCAGTTCTCCGGACAGGGCTAACTATGGCTACACCTTC	CASSSPDRANYGYTF
TRBD2	medium-sized	TRBJ2-7	TRBV19	TGTGCCAGTAGTATATCGGCGGGGGGAAGCGCCCGCGAGCAGTACTTC	CASSISAGGSAREQYF
TRBD1	.	TRBJ1-5	TRBV6-1	TGTGCCAGCAGTGAAGGGTCAGGGGGTACCCAGCCCCAGCATTTT	CASSEGSGGTQPQHF
TRBD1	.	TRBJ1-2	TRBV19	TGTGCCAGTGCCCGGGGACAGGGCTATGGCTACACCTTC	CASARGQGYGYTF
.	.	TRBJ1-2	TRBV2	TGTGCCAGCAGTTCTATCTGGGGCCAAGCCTATGGCTACACCTTC	CASSSIWGQAYGYTF
TRBD1	.	TRBJ1-2	TRBV11-2	TGTGCCAGCAGCTTAGGGGGAATCATAAGACAGGGGAGCTACACCTTC	CASSLGGIIRQGSYTF
TRBD1	.	TRBJ1-4	TRBV5-1	TGCGCCAGCAGCACTAAACGAACAGGGGCCGGAGACGAAAAACTGTTTTTT	CASSTKRTGAGDEKLFF
.	.	TRBJ1-5	TRBV2	TGTGCCAGCAGTTTACGGGAATATCAGCCCCAGCATTTT	CASSLREYQPQHF
.	.	TRBJ1-1	TRBV10-3	TGTGCCATCAGTGAGGGAGGGGCAGGGCAAACTGAAGCTTTCTTT	CAISEGGAGQTEAFF
.	.	TRBJ2-7	TRBV29-1	TGCAGCGTTGCTGCAGGCCACGAGCAGTACTTC	CSVAAGHEQYF
TRBD2	.	TRBJ2-7	TRBV5-1	TGCGCCAGCAGCTCCGGACTAGCGGGAGGGGTGCAGTACTTC	CASSSGLAGGVQYF
.	.	TRBJ1-3	TRBV19	TGTGCCAGTCGGGACGGGAGCTCTGGAAACACCATATATTTT	CASRDGSSGNTIYF
.	.	TRBJ2-1	TRBV27	TGTGCCAGCAGTCCTGAACAGGGCAGGGTCTACAATGAGCAGTTCTTC	CASSPEQGRVYNEQFF
.	.	TRBJ2-1	TRBV10-2	TGCGCCAGCAGCCGCGGCCAACCCGGAGATGAGCAGTTCTTC	CASSRGQPGDEQFF
.	few	TRBJ2-7	TRBV6-6	TGTGCCAGCAGCCCCGCGGGGTACACCTACGAGCAGTACTTC	CASSPAGYTYEQYF
.	.	TRBJ2-5	TRBV5-1	TGCGCCAGCAGCTTGGGGCAGGGCGGAGAGACCCAGTACTTC	CASSLGQGGETQYF
.	.	TRBJ1-1	TRBV10-1	TGCGCCAGCTCAAGAGGACAGAATAGGTGGAACACTGAAGCTTTCTTT	CASSRGQNRWNTEAFF
TRBD2	.	TRBJ2-5	TRBV7-8	TGTGCCAGCAGCAAGGGACTAGCGGACCAAGAGACCCAGTACTTC	CASSKGLADQETQYF
TRBD1	few	TRBJ1-1	TRBV6-1	TGTGCCAGCACCTTGGACAGGGGTGGGATCACTGAAGCTTTCTTT	CASTLDRGGITEAFF
.	.	TRBJ1-1	TRBV7-8	TGTGCCAGCAGCCCGGGGAGCACTGAAGCTTTCTTT	CASSPGSTEAFF
TRBD1	.	TRBJ1-4	TRBV19	TGTGCCAGTAGTCAGGGGGCTGCAACTAATGAAAAACTGTTTTTT	CASSQGAATNEKLFF
TRBD1	.	TRBJ1-5	TRBV7-9	TGTGCCAGCAGCTTAGGGGGGGACAGCCAGCCCCAGCATTTT	CASSLGGDSQPQHF
TRBD1	.	TRBJ1-5	TRBV2	TGTGCCAGCAGTGGGGCAGGGGGCTCAAGCAATCAGCCCCAGCATTTT	CASSGAGGSSNQPQHF
.	.	TRBJ1-4	TRBV5-8	TGTGCCAGCAGCTTGGGGCAGGGTGGCGAAAAACTGTTTTTT	CASSLGQGGEKLFF
TRBD2	.	TRBJ2-2	TRBV5-5	TGTGCCAGCGGGGGGGGTCCGAACACCGGGGAGCTGTTTTTT	CASGGGPNTGELFF